The clone carrying this TCR beta chain occurred a few times. What it binds is unknown. This entry comes from a study of T cells in Graves' hyperthyroidism and ophthalmopathy. V lost 2 bases, J lost 5 bases, and 18 bases lay in between. This CDR3 has 16 amino acids. Germline assignment: CDR1 MNHEY and CDR2 SVGAGI. These patients, aged 18 to 65, had recently diagnosed hyperthyroidism lasting under 2 months. Extraction of PBMCs used roughly 9.6 ml of fresh peripheral blood. Study findings and constraints: A model of 13 V-J features distinguished ophthalmopathy from stable hyperthyroidism. In the blood, most expanded thyroid clonotypes above 0.001 appeared as well.

TCR beta CDR3 region amplification was performed from RNA transcripts. The TCR CDR3 was amplified in a first-round RT-PCR using the HTBI primer set. Each CDR3 protein is one row after TCRdb ran MiXCR on the multiplex PCR reads. The sample has roughly 630,000 distinct CDR3 sequences, 15% to 17% seen once. What was sequenced was blood. The rearrangement joins TRBV6-5 to TRBJ1-1; possible D gene TRBD1, 6 bases. This clonotype was obtained from a woman younger than 45 with Graves' hyperthyroidism. CDR3 in amino acids: CASSYPTTGWGTEAFF. In DNA form, the CDR3 reads TGTGCCAGCAGTTACCCAACGACAGGTTGGGGGACTGAAGCTTTCTTT.